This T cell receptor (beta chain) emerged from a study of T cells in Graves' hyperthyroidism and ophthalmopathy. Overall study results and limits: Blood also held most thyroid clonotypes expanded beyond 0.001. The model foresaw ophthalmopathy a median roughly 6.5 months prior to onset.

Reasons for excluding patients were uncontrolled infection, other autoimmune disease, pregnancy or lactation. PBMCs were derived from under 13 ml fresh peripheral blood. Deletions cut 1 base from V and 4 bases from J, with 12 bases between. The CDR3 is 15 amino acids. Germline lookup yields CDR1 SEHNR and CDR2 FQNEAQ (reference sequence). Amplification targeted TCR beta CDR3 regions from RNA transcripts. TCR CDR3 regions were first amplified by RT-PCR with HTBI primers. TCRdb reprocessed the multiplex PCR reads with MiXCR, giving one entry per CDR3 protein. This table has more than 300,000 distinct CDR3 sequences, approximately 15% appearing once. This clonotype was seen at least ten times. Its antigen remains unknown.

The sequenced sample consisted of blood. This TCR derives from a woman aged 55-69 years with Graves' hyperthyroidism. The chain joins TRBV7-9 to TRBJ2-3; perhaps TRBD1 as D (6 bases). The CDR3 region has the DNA TGTGCCAGCAGCTTAGGGACAGCCATCTCAGATACGCAGTATTTT. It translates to CASSLGTAISDTQYF.